Here is one T cell receptor (beta chain) with its context. It lacks a known antigen. Base qualities were left out, and no much larger clone turns up one base away. The data stem from a study of beta chain features in type 1 diabetes (dated by TCRdb to the late 2010s). At the level of the whole study: Mean age, gender distribution, total cell number and subset yield were not different between patients and healthy donors. Across all samples, approximately 100 million sorted cells were examined, and cell number per subset correlated strongly with RNA yield. In the study, recently diagnosed type 1 diabetes patients and matched healthy donors were compared on the TCRB repertoires of their sorted circulating CD4+ T cell subsets. Regulatory and stem cell-like memory subsets were isolated from only 8 patients and about eight healthy donors, whereas naive and central memory subsets came from all 30 or so donors. Study-wide findings and limitations: Because small numbers of individuals were included in the HLA sub-analyses, any influence of HLA type on TCRB rearrangement was left unresolved. Sequencing cDNA rather than genomic DNA could over-represent highly expressing activated cells, although activation and CD3 levels did not differ between groups. In all four CD4+ subsets, TCRB CDR3 length was moderately but significantly shorter in type 1 diabetes patients. At VDJ recombination sites, type 1 diabetes patients had fewer insertions and more deleted nucleotides, which implies abnormalities in thymic rearrangement. Naive, central memory and regulatory TCRB repertoires appeared more similar among patients than among healthy donors. Shorter templates might be favored by PCR, yet because patient and control samples were amplified and corrected together, any such skew would affect both groups equally.

CDR1 and CDR2 (SGHTS, YDEGEE) derive from the germline V gene. Trimming removed 3 bases from V and 12 bases from J, leaving 19 bases between the germline ends. The CDR3 covers 14 residues, taking in both the cysteine and the phenylalanine. Only CDR3 DNA remains: 42 bases, in frame from the first base. All of the isolated RNA was reverse transcribed with the High Capacity cDNA Reverse Transcription Kit, so expressed TCRB transcripts were sequenced. Deep immunoSEQ sequencing was applied to naive, central memory and regulatory T cell samples, giving an average of about 3.4 million total reads per sample. Sorted cells were lysed in RLT buffer, and RNA was extracted using DNase-treated RNeasy Micro or Mini kits according to cell number. Each cell subset was processed on its own to prevent cross-contamination, while patient and healthy donor samples were processed together. TCRB sequences were amplified from cDNA with the immunoSEQ multiplex PCR, producing 87-bp fragments spanning the CDR3 region. The amplicons were sequenced using the Illumina HiSeq platform. In the authors' own workflow: Synthetic template baselines were used to correct PCR bias computationally, reads within Hamming distance 2 were collapsed, and singletons that could not be merged were discarded. Reads were aligned against IMGT to assign V, D and J genes, CDR3 length and insertions or deletions at six rearrangement sites. Within each subset, clonotype counts were normalized to the number of sorted cells before true diversity and Gini coefficients were calculated with the tcR R package. The overlap coefficient, calculated on TCRB nucleotide sequences, was used to measure repertoire sharing. Out-of-frame TCRB sequences from naive cells were analyzed to stand in for the pre-selection repertoire. The clones in this table, taken by TCRdb from immuneACCESS, are in-frame only. Not every clone is retained; where verified, under half of the shortfall comes from an unresolved V gene, and the cause of the rest is unknown. The DNA gave D and trimming, while V, J and clone size come from that table. The sample table contains about 650,000 clones; only one count was recorded for 9.5% to 15% of them. The top ten hold over 0.1% of the sample.

A single peripheral blood draw of about 116 mL on average was collected from each donor into heparinised tubes. Using a panel that included CD45RO, CCR7, CD25, CD127, CD95 and CD27, naive, central memory, regulatory and stem cell-like memory CD4+ T cells were sorted on a BD FACSAria II. Every sorted population had a purity above 95%. Right away, PBMCs were isolated by Lymphoprep density gradient centrifugation and were stained directly, with no culture step. Samples were stained and sorted in pairs, with one healthy donor and one patient per experiment, so that batch effects were minimized. The TCR comes from a young man with type 1 diabetes. The chain uses TRBV5-8 and TRBJ2-1; TRBD1 is a weak D gene call, 6 bases matching. The source material was naive CD4+ T cells from blood. The sample's cell subset or site label, in plain terms: true naive CD4+ T cells. The DNA is as follows: TGTGCCAGCAGCTCCGGTCAGGGGACCGACGGGCAGTTCTTC. It codes for CASSSGQGTDGQFF. The CDR3, completed at both ends by the reference TRBV5-8 and TRBJ2-1 genes, gives the full variable domain EAGVTQSPTHLIKTRGQQATLRCSPISGHTSVYWYQQALGLGLQFLLWYDEGEERNRGNFPPRFSGRQFPNYSSELNVNALELEDSALYLCASSSGQGTDGQFFGPGTRLTVL.